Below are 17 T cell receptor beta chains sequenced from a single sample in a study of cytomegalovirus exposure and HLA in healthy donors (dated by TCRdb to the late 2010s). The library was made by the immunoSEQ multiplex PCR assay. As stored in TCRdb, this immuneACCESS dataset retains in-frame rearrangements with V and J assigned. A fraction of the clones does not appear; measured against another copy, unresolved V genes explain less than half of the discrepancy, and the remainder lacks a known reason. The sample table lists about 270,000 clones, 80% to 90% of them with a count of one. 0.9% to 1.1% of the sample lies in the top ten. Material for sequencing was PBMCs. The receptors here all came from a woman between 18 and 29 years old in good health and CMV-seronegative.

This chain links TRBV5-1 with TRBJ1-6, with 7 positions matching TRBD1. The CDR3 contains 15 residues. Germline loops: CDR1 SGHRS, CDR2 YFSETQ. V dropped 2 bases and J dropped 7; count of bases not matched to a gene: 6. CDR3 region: CASSFIQGGNSPLHF. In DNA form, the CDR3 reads TGCGCCAGCAGCTTTATCCAGGGGGGAAATTCACCCCTCCACTTT.

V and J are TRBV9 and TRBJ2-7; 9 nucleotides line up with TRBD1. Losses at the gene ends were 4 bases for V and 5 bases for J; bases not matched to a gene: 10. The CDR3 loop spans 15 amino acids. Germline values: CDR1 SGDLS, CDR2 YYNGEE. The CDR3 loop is CASSLQGGQGNEQYF. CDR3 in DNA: TGTGCCAGCAGCCTTCAGGGGGGACAGGGCAACGAGCAGTACTTC.

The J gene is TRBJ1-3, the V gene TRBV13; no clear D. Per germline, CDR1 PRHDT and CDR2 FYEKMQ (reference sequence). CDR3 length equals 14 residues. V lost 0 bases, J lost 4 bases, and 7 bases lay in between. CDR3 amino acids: CASSLGQPGNTIYF. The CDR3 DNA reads TGTGCCAGCAGCTTAGGACAGCCGGGAAACACCATATATTTT.

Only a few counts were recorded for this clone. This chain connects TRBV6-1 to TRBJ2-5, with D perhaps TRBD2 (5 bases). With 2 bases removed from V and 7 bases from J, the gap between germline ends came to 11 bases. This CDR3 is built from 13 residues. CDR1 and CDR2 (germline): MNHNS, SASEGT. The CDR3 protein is CASSENAEGTQYF. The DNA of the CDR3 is TGTGCCAGCAGTGAAAATGCTGAGGGGACCCAGTACTTC.

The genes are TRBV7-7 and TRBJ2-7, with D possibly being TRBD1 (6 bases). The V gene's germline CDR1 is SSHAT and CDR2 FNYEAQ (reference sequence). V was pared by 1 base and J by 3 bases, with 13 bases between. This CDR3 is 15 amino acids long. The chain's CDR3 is CASSLGQGIRYEQYF. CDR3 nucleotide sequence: TGTGCCAGCAGCTTAGGTCAGGGGATACGCTACGAGCAGTACTTC.

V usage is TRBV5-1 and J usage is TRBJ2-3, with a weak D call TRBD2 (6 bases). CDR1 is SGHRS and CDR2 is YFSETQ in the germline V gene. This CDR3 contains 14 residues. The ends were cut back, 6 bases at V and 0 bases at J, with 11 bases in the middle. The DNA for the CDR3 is TGCGCCAGCATGCGCGGGGCTAGCACAGATACGCAGTATTTT. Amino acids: CASMRGASTDTQYF.

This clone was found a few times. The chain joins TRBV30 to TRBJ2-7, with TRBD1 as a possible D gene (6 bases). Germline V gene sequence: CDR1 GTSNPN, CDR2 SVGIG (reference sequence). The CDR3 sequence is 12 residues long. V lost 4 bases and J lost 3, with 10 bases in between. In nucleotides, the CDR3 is TGTGCCTGGAAAAAGGGGGACTACGAGCAGTACTTC. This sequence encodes CAWKKGDYEQYF.

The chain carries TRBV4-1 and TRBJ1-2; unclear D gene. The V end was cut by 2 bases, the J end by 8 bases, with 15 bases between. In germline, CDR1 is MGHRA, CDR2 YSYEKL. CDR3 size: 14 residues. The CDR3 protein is CASSQLTPTGGYTF. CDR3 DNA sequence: TGCGCCAGCAGCCAATTGACCCCGACGGGAGGCTACACCTTC.

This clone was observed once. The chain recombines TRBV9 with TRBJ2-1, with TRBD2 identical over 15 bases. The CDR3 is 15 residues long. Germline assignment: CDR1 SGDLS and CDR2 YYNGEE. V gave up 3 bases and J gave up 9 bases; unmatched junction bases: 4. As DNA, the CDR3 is TGTGCCAGCAGCGGGGGACTAGCGGGAGGACGTGAGCAGTTCTTC. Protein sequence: CASSGGLAGGREQFF.

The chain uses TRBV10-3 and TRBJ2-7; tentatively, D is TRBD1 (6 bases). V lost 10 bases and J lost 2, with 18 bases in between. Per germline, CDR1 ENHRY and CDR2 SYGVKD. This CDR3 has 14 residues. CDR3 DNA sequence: TGTGCCAGTTCCGGGACAACGGGGCCCTACGAGCAGTACTTC. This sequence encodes CASSGTTGPYEQYF.

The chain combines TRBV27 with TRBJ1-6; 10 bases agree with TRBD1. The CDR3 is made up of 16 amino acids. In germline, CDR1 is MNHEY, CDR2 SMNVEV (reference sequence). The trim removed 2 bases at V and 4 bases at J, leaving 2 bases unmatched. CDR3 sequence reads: CASSLRTGGYNSPLHF. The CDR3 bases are TGTGCCAGCAGTTTACGGACAGGGGGATATAATTCACCCCTCCACTTT.

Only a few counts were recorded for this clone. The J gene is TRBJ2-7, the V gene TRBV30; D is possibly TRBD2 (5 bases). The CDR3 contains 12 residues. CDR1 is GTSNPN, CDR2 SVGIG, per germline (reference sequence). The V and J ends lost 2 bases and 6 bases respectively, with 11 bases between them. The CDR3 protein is CAWSLTRGEQYF. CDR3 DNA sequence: TGTGCCTGGAGTCTGACCCGGGGCGAGCAGTACTTC. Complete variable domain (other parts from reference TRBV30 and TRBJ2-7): SQTIHQWPATLVQPVGSPLSLECTVEGTSNPNLYWYRQAAGRGLQLLFYSVGIGQISSEVPQNLSASRPQDRQFILSSKKLLLSDSGFYLCAWSLTRGEQYFGPGTRLTVT.

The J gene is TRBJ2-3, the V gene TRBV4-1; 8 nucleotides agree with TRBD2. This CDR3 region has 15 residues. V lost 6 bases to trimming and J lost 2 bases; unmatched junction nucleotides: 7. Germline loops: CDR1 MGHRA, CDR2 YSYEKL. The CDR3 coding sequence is TGCGCCAGCAGGATAGCGGGAAGTTACACAGATACGCAGTATTTT. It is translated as CASRIAGSYTDTQYF.

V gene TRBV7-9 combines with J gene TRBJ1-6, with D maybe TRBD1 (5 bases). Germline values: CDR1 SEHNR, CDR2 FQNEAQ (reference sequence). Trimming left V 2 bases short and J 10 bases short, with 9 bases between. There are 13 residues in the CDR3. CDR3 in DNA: TGTGCCAGCAGCTTACGGACAACGTCACCCCTCCACTTT. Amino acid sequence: CASSLRTTSPLHF.

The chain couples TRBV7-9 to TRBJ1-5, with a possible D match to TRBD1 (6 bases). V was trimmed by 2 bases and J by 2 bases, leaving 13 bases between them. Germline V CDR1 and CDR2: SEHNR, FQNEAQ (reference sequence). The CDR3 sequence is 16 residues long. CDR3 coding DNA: TGTGCCAGCAGCTTATACGCAGGGGTCGGCAATCAGCCCCAGCATTTT. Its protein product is CASSLYAGVGNQPQHF.

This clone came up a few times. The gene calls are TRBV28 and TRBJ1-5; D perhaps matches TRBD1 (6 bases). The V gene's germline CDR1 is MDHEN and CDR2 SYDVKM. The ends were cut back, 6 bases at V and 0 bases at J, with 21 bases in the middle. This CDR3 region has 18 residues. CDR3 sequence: CASRGRQERVYSNQPQHF. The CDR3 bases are TGTGCCAGCAGAGGCCGACAGGAAAGGGTCTATAGCAATCAGCCCCAGCATTTT.

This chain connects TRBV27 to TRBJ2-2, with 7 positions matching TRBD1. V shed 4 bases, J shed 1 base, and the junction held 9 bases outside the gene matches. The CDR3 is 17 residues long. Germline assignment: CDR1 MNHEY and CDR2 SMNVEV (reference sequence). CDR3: CASSSMTGPKNTGELFF. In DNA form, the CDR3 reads TGTGCCAGCAGTTCGATGACAGGGCCAAAGAACACCGGGGAGCTGTTTTTT.